The sequence of this TCR beta chain was determined in a study of T cell changes during pregnancy in multiple sclerosis (dated by TCRdb to about 2019). Some background on the complete study: The study examined how the T cell repertoire changed over the course of pregnancy in women with multiple sclerosis.

This clone has a single count. The target of this receptor is not known. No much larger clonotype is one base removed from it; base qualities were not supplied. Trimming takes 2 bases from V and 4 bases from J, and the germline ends sit 14 bases apart. The germline V gene gives CDR1 as KGHSH and CDR2 as LQKENI. Including cysteine and phenylalanine, the CDR3 has 15 amino acids. Of all the DNA, just the CDR3 is kept, 45 bases in frame from base 1. The library came from the immunoSEQ multiplex PCR assay. TCRdb took over this immuneACCESS table, retaining in-frame rearrangements with V and J assigned. Such tables are incomplete; in checked studies, under half of the missing clones stem from an unresolved V gene, and the remainder is unexplained. In all, the sample holds about 69,000 clones, and 85% to 95% of those were seen once. Less than 2% of the sample goes to the ten largest clones.

This TCR was sampled from a female donor in good health, enrolled as a control in a pregnancy study. The sequence links TRBV18 to TRBJ1-2, and possibly TRBD1, on 6 matching bases. The input for sequencing was peripheral blood, taken in the third trimester of pregnancy. The sequenced DNA is TGTGCCAGCTCACCAGGGTCCAGGGGCTCCTATGGCTACACCTTC. It translates as CASSPGSRGSYGYTF. Joined to the reference TRBV18 and TRBJ1-2 proteins, this CDR3 gives the full variable domain: NAGVMQNPRHLVRRRGQEARLRCSPMKGHSHVYWYRQLPEEGLKFMVYLQKENIIDESGMPKERFSAEFPKEGPSILRIQQVVRGDSAAYFCASSPGSRGSYGYTFGSGTRLTVV.